This TCR beta chain originates from a study of shared clonotypes between healthy human individuals. This CDR3 contains 15 residues. Germline V gene sequence: CDR1 SEHNR, CDR2 FQNEAQ (reference sequence). V was clipped by 4 bases and J by 3 bases; unmatched bases: 6. Assay used: immunoSEQ multiplex PCR; TCRdb lists only in-frame clones, some missing. The repertoire consists of some 2 million clones, with about 95% occurring once and the leading ten covering roughly 1%. Terminally differentiated effector memory CD45RA+ cells were excluded from the naive CD8 cells, which were CD45RO-negative and positively selected for CCR7.

The sequenced sample consisted of naive CD8+ T cells sorted from blood. The chain recombines TRBV7-9 with TRBJ2-1; 7 nucleotides align to TRBD1. This receptor was obtained from a young man in good health. As DNA, the CDR3 is TGTGCCAGCAGCTCTTCACAGGGGTACTACAATGAGCAGTTCTTC. Its translation is CASSSSQGYYNEQFF.